The rows below give T cell receptor beta chains drawn from one sample of a study of T cell responses to AZD1222 COVID-19 vaccine. Libraries were prepared by immunoSEQ multiplex PCR; TCRdb keeps only in-frame clonotypes and omits some of them. The sample includes some 110,000 clones, about 80% seen only once; the top ten take about 9%. The sequencing here drew on peripheral blood, taken on day 0 of AZD1222 vaccination. The receptors were sampled from an adult in good health. Both conserved end residues are part of each CDR3. D genes are given only for firm matches. Where a row states a size, it is once, few, many or the class of an expanded clone; other rows omit it.

TRBJ2-2	TRBD1	TRBV5-1	few	CASSRTGYTGELFF	TGCGCCAGCAGCCGGACAGGGTACACCGGGGAGCTGTTTTTT
TRBJ1-1	.	TRBV18	.	CASSGQTNTEAFF	TGTGCCAGCTCAGGACAAACTAACACTGAAGCTTTCTTT
TRBJ2-7	TRBD2	TRBV18	.	CASSLLADSYEQYF	TGTGCCAGCTCACTACTAGCGGATTCCTACGAGCAGTACTTC
TRBJ1-6	.	TRBV7-8	.	CASSLSEDSPLHF	TGTGCCAGCAGCTTATCGGAGGATTCACCCCTCCACTTT
TRBJ1-2	TRBD1	TRBV30	once	CAWSVRMTGTGLSNYGYTF	TGTGCCTGGAGTGTACGTATGACCGGGACAGGATTATCTAACTATGGCTACACCTTC
TRBJ2-1	.	TRBV18	once	CASSPPGINEQFF	TGTGCCAGCTCACCCCCCGGTATCAATGAGCAGTTCTTC
TRBJ2-2	TRBD1	TRBV11-2	.	CASSQTGGPGELFF	TGTGCCAGCAGCCAGACAGGGGGCCCCGGGGAGCTGTTTTTT
TRBJ1-5	.	TRBV2	.	CASSGEVGQSNQPQHF	TGTGCCAGCAGCGGGGAGGTAGGACAAAGCAATCAGCCCCAGCATTTT
TRBJ1-2	.	TRBV4-1	.	CASSGYNRESNYGYTF	TGCGCCAGCAGCGGATATAACAGGGAGTCTAACTATGGCTACACCTTC
TRBJ1-2	.	TRBV5-1	.	CASSLDAYQVGGYTF	TGCGCCAGCAGCTTGGATGCGTATCAAGTAGGTGGCTACACCTTC
TRBJ2-1	TRBD2	TRBV5-1	.	CASSFRGGRDYNEQFF	TGCGCCAGCAGCTTCCGTGGCGGGAGGGACTACAATGAGCAGTTCTTC
TRBJ1-4	.	TRBV5-4	.	CASSLRTEGGEKLFF	TGTGCCAGCAGCTTACGGACAGAGGGGGGTGAAAAACTGTTTTTT